This T cell receptor beta chain was profiled in a study of neurological immune-mediated disorders. Study-wide findings and caveats: None of the CDR3 amino acid sequences in expanded clones turned up in more than one subject, which points to private repertoires in all groups. Repertoires from 18 of 34 multiple sclerosis patients grouped phylogenetically into a related-CDR3 cluster, suggesting a possible signature.

Deletions cut 7 bases from V and 2 bases from J, with 13 bases between. Germline CDR1 is SGDLS and CDR2 is YYNGEE. This CDR3 region has 14 residues. Many counts were recorded for this clonotype. Antigen specificity is unknown. Each CDR3 protein is one row after TCRdb ran MiXCR on the 5' RACE reads. The sample includes tens of thousands of distinct CDR3 sequences, 2.6% of them seen just once. The sequence came from a woman aged 25 to 39 with multiple sclerosis. The J gene is TRBJ1-3, the V gene TRBV9, with D uncertain. Sequenced sample: PBMCs. The CDR3 DNA sequence: TGTGCCAGCGGAGAAGAGGGTACTGGAAACACCATATATTTT. Translation gives CASGEEGTGNTIYF.